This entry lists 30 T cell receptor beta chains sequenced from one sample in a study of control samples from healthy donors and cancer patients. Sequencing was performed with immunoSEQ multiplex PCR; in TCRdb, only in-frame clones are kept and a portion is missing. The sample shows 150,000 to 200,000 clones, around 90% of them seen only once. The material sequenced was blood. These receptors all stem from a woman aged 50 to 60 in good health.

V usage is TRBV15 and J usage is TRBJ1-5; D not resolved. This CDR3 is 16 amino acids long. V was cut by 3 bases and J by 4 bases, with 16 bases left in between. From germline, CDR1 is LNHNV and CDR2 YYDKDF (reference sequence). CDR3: CATSSAPGDFNQPQHF. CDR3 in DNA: TGTGCCACCAGCAGTGCTCCGGGAGACTTTAATCAGCCCCAGCATTTT.

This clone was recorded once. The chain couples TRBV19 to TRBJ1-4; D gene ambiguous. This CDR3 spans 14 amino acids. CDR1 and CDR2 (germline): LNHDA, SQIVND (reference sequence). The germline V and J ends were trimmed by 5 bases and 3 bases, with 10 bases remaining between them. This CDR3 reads CASSPGIANEKLFF. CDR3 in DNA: TGTGCCAGTAGTCCTGGGATTGCTAATGAAAAACTGTTTTTT.

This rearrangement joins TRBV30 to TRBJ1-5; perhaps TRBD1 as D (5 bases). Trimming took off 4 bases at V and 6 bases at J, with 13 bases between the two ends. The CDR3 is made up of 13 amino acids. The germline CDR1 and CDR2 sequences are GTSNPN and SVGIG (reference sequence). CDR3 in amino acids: CAWMGRKGQPQHF. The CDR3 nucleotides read TGTGCCTGGATGGGGCGGAAAGGTCAGCCCCAGCATTTT.

CDR3 region: CASSQTALYGYTF. The DNA of the CDR3 is TGTGCCAGCAGCCAAACAGCCCTTTATGGCTACACCTTC. J is TRBJ1-2 and V is TRBV3-1 (or the pseudogene TRBV3-2); D uncertain. V dropped 2 bases and J dropped 5 bases, with 9 bases sitting between them. Per germline, CDR1 LGHDT and CDR2 YNNKEL (reference sequence). The CDR3 covers 13 residues.

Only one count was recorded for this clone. The CDR3 nucleotides are TGTGCCAGCAGCTTAGCGCTTTTCAATCAGCCCCAGCATTTT. Translated: CASSLALFNQPQHF. The V and J genes are TRBV7-2 and TRBJ1-5, with no clear D. Trimming removed 0 bases at V and 3 bases at J, with 6 bases between. Per the germline V gene, CDR1 is SGHTA and CDR2 is FQGNSA. The CDR3 runs to 14 residues.

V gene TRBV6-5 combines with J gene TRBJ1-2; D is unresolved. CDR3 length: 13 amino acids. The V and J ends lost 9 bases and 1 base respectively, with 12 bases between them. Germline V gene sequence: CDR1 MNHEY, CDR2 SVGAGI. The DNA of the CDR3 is TGTGCCAGTCATCTTTACTTTAACTATGGCTACACCTTC. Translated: CASHLYFNYGYTF.

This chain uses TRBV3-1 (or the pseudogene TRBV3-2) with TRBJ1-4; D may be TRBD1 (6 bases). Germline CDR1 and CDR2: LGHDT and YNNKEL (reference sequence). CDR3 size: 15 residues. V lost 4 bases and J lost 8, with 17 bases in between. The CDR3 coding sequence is TGTGCCAGCAGCCTCAGCGGGCAGGGGAGAGAAAAACTGTTTTTT. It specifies CASSLSGQGREKLFF.

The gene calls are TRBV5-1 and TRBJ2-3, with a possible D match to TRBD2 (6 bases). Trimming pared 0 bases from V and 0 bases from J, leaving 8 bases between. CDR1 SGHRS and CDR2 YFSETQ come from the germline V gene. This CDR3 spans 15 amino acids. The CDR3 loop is CASSLVGTSTDTQYF. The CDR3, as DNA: TGCGCCAGCAGCTTGGTGGGGACTAGCACAGATACGCAGTATTTT.

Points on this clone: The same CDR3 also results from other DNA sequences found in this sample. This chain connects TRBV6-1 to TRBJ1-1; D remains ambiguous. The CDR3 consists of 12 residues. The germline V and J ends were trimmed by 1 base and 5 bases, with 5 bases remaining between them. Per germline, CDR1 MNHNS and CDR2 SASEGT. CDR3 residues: CASSEGRTEAFF. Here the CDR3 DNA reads TGTGCCAGCAGTGAAGGGAGAACTGAAGCTTTCTTT.

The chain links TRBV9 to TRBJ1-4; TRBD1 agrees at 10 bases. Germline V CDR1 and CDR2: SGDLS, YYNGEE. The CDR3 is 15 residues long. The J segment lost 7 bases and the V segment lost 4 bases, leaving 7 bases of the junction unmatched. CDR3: CASSHRQGAGEKLFF. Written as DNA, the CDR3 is TGTGCCAGCAGCCACCGACAGGGGGCGGGTGAAAAACTGTTTTTT.

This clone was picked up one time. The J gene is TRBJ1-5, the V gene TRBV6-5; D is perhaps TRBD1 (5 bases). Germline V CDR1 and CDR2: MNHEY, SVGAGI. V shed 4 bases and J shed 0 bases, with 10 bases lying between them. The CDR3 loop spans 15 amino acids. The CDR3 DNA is TGTGCCAGCAGTTCAGGGTTTACTAGCAATCAGCCCCAGCATTTT. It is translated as CASSSGFTSNQPQHF.

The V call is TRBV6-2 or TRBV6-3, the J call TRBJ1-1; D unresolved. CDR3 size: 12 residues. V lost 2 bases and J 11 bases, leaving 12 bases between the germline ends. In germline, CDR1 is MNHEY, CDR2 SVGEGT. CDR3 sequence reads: CASSYGRVGAFF. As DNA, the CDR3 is TGTGCCAGCAGTTACGGTAGGGTTGGGGCTTTCTTT.

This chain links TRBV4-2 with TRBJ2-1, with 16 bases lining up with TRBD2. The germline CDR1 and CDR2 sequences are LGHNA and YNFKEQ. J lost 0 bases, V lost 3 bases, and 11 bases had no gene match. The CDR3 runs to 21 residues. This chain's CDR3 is CASSQGWRGTSGGDSYNEQFF. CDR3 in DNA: TGTGCCAGCAGCCAGGGGTGGCGTGGGACTAGCGGGGGGGACTCCTACAATGAGCAGTTCTTC.

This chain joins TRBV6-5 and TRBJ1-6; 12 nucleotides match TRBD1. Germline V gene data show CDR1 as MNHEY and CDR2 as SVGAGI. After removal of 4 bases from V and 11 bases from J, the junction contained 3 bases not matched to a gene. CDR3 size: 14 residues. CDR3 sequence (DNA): TGTGCCAGCAGTTCCGGGACAGGGGGCGCACCCCTCCACTTT. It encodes CASSSGTGGAPLHF.

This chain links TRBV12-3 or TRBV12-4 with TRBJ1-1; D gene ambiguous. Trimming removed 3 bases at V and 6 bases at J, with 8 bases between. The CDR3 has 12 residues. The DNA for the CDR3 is TGTGCCAGCAGTTTGCAAAGTTCTGAAGCTTTCTTT. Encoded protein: CASSLQSSEAFF.

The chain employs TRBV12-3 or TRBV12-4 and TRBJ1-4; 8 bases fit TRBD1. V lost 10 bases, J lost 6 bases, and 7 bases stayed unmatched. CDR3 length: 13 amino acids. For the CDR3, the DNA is TGTGCCACTGGACAGGGTGATCATGAAAAACTGTTTTTT. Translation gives CATGQGDHEKLFF.

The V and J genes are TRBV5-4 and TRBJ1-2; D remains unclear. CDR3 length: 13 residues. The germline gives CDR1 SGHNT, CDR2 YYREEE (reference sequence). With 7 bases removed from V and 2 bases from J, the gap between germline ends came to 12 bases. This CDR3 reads CASSPDSNYGYTF. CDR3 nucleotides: TGTGCCAGCTCTCCGGACTCCAACTATGGCTACACCTTC.

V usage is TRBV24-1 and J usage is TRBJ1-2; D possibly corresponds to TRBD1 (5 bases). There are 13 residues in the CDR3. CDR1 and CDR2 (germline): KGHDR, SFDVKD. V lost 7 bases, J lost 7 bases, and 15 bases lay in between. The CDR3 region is CATRDAGTGGYTF. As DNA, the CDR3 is TGTGCCACCAGGGACGCCGGGACCGGTGGCTACACCTTC.

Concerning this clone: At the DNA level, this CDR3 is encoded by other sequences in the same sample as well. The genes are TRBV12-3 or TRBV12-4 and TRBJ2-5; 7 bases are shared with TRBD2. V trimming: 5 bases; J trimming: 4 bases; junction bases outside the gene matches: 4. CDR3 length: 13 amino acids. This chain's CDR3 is CASSRTGGETQYF. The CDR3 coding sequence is TGTGCCAGCAGTCGTACGGGGGGAGAGACCCAGTACTTC.

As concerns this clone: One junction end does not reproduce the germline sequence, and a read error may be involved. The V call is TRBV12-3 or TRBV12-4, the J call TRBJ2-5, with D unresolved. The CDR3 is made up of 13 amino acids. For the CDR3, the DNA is TGTGCCAGCAGCTTAGGACACCAAGAGACCCAGTACTTC. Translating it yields CASSLGHQETQYF.

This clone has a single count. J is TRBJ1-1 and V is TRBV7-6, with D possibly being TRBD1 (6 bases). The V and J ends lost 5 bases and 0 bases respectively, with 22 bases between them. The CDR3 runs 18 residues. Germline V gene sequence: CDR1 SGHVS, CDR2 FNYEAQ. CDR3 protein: CASSRRGDTRNMNTEAFF. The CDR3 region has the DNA TGTGCCAGCAGCCGGCGGGGGGACACTAGAAACATGAACACTGAAGCTTTCTTT.

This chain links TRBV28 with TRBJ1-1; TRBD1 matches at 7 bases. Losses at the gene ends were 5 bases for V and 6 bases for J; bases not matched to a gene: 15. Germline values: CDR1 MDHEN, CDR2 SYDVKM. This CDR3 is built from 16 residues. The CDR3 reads CASSVPDRERSAEAFF. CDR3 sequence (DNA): TGTGCCAGCAGTGTCCCCGACAGGGAGAGGAGCGCTGAAGCTTTCTTT.

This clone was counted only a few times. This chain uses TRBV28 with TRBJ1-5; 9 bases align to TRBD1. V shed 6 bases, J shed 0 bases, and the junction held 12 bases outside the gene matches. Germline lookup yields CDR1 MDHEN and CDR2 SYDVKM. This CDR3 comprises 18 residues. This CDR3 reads CASRNLDRGYLSNQPQHF. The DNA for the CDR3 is TGTGCCAGCAGGAACCTAGACAGGGGGTACCTTAGCAATCAGCCCCAGCATTTT.

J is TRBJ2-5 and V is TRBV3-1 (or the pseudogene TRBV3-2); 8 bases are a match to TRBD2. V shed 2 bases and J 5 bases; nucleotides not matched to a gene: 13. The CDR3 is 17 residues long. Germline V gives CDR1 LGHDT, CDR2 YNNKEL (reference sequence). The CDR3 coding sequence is TGTGCCAGCAGCCAAAGCATCAGGACGGGGGGGCTGGAGACCCAGTACTTC. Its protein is CASSQSIRTGGLETQYF.

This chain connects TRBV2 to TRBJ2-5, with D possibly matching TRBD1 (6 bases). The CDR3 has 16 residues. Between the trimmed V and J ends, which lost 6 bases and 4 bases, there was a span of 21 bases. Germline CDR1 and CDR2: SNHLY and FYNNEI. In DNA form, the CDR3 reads TGTGCCAGCAGCCCCCAGGGACAAACCGGGGCAGAGACCCAGTACTTC. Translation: CASSPQGQTGAETQYF.

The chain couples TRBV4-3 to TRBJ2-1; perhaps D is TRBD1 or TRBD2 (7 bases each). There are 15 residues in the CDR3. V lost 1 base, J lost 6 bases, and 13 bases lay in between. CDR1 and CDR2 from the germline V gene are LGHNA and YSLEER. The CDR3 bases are TGCGCCAGCAGCCAAGTACAGGGGAGGGGCAATGAGCAGTTCTTC. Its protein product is CASSQVQGRGNEQFF.

CDR3: CASSPGGGGATEAFF. In DNA form, the CDR3 reads TGTGCCAGCAGCCCCGGAGGCGGGGGTGCCACTGAAGCTTTCTTT. The chain recombines TRBV5-4 with TRBJ1-1; D is possibly TRBD1 (5 bases). This CDR3 is 15 amino acids long. Germline values: CDR1 SGHNT, CDR2 YYREEE (reference sequence). V was pared by 4 bases and J by 4 bases, with 17 bases between.

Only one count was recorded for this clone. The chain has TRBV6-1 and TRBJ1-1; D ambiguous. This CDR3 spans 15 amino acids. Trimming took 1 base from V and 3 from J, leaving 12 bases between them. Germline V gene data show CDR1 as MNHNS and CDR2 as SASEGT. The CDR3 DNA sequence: TGTGCCAGCAGTGAAGGGACGTATAGCTACACTGAAGCTTTCTTT. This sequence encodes CASSEGTYSYTEAFF.

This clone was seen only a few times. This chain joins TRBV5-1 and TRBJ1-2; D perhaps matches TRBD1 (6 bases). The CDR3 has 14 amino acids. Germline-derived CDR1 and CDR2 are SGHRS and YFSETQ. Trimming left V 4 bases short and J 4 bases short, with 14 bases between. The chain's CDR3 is CASSQQGGLYGYTF. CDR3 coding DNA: TGCGCCAGCAGCCAACAGGGTGGCCTCTATGGCTACACCTTC.

CDR3 amino acids: CASSQGPGDRENTGELFF. CDR3 nucleotides: TGTGCCAGCAGCCAAGGGCCGGGAGACAGGGAGAACACCGGGGAGCTGTTTTTT. The chain uses TRBV4-2 and TRBJ2-2; weak D call: TRBD1 (7 bases). CDR3 length: 18 amino acids. V was pared by 1 base and J by 1 base, with 16 bases between. Germline loops: CDR1 LGHNA, CDR2 YNFKEQ.